The T cell receptor beta chain under discussion was sequenced for a study of CD8+ T cells in alopecia areata. The CDR3 spans 14 residues. CDR1 is NNHNN, CDR2 SYGAGS, per germline (reference sequence). Sorting of pooled cutaneous lymph node cells was based on CD4, CD8alpha, NKG2D, NKG2ACE and other markers. RNA was extracted and reverse transcribed into cDNA as the sequencing template. Profiled with immunoSEQ multiplex PCR; TCRdb holds only in-frame clones, not every one. The sample holds 290,000 or so clones, and no clone turns up only once. As for this clone: The gene symbols are mouse symbols. The DNA ends 4 residues before the CDR3 does, and the rest of the CDR3 is filled in from the germline J gene.

This TCR derives from a C3H/HeJ mouse with alopecia areata. MHC haplotype here: H2-k. This chain uses TRBV13-2 with TRBJ2-4; TRBD1 might be the D (6 bases). The sample was CD4+ T cells sorted from a lymph node. The DNA read from the CDR3 is TGTGCCAGCGGTGATGCGTCAGGGGAAAAC. Amino acid sequence: CASGDASGEN. The whole CDR3 region reads CASGDASGENTLYF.